The entry below describes one T cell receptor beta chain. The assay was immunoSEQ multiplex PCR, and TCRdb's table has in-frame clones only and misses some. This table holds some 180,000 clones, about four fifths found once. Germline values: CDR1 MNHEY, CDR2 SVGAGI. V shed 4 bases and J shed 4 bases, with 17 bases lying between them. The CDR3 length is 16 residues. The data were taken from a study of blood T cell repertoires in COVID-19. Study at large: The study drew acute and convalescent COVID-19 samples from the United States, Italy and Spain.

This clonotype was sampled from a woman aged 55-70 years with COVID-19, enrolled during active disease. The genes are TRBV6-5 and TRBJ1-5; D possibly corresponds to TRBD1 (6 bases). Sequenced material: peripheral blood. CDR3: CASSSPDGQWNQPQHF. The CDR3 DNA reads TGTGCCAGCAGTTCACCCGATGGACAGTGGAATCAGCCCCAGCATTTT.